The sample holds a few counts of the clone carrying this T cell receptor beta chain. In patients aged 18 to 65, hyperthyroidism was newly diagnosed, with duration under 2 months. Together with thyroid ultrasound, orbital computed tomography, serum thyroxine and TRAb, clinical symptoms were used for diagnoses. These data are taken from a study of T cells in Graves' hyperthyroidism and ophthalmopathy. On the study more broadly: Peripheral blood samples were taken at initial diagnosis, prior to any treatment.

The germline V gene has CDR1 LNHNV and CDR2 YYDKDF (reference sequence). There are 15 residues in the CDR3. The V gene lost 1 base and the J gene lost 4 bases, with 14 bases spanning the gap. TCR beta CDR3 regions were amplified from RNA transcripts. The HTBI set primed first-round TCR CDR3 RT-PCR. A single record per CDR3 protein comes from TCRdb applying MiXCR to the multiplex PCR reads. The data hold roughly 750,000 distinct CDR3 sequences, with roughly 15% observed a single time. This rearrangement joins TRBV15 to TRBJ2-7; D remains ambiguous. Source material: blood. The TCR originated in a man aged 18-30 years with Graves' hyperthyroidism. The DNA of the CDR3 is TGTGCCACCAGCAGAGGCCAAACCGTGGTTTACGAGCAGTACTTC. Translation: CATSRGQTVVYEQYF. Looking up the rest from reference TRBV15 and TRBJ2-7 gives the full variable domain: DAMVIQNPRYQVTQFGKPVTLSCSQTLNHNVMYWYQQKSSQAPKLLFHYYDKDFNNEADTPDNFQSRRPNTSFCFLDIRSPGLGDTAMYLCATSRGQTVVYEQYFGPGTRLTVT.